The 26 T cell receptor beta chains below all came from one sample that was sequenced in a study of beta chain features in type 1 diabetes. Expressed TCRB transcripts were sequenced because the entire RNA isolate underwent reverse transcription. Sequenced by immunoSEQ multiplex PCR; TCRdb stores in-frame clones only, minus some. The data show fewer than 550,000 clones, roughly 10% seen once. The sequencing input was naive CD4+ T cells from blood. All receptors derive from a woman aged 18-35 years in good health.

A few counts support this clone. This chain links TRBV14 with TRBJ2-7; D is uncertain. Germline lookup yields CDR1 SGHDN and CDR2 FVKESK. This CDR3 comprises 11 residues. The V and J ends lost 3 bases and 3 bases respectively, with 3 bases between them. The CDR3 reads CASSHSYEQYF. The CDR3 nucleotides read TGTGCCAGCAGCCATAGCTACGAGCAGTACTTC.

This clone appeared a few times. The CDR3 DNA reads TGTGCCAGCAGTCCTGGAACTAAAGCCAAAGAGACCCAGTACTTC. Translated, it gives CASSPGTKAKETQYF. The V call is TRBV14, the J call TRBJ2-5; D remains unclear. The CDR3 runs 15 residues. V lost 6 bases to trimming and J lost 3 bases, with 17 bases between them. The V gene's germline CDR1 is SGHDN and CDR2 FVKESK. Complete variable domain (other parts from reference TRBV14 and TRBJ2-5): EAGVTQFPSHSVIEKGQTVTLRCDPISGHDNLYWYRRVMGKEIKFLLHFVKESKQDESGMPNNRFLAERTGGTYSTLKVQPAELEDSGVYFCASSPGTKAKETQYFGPGTRLLVL.

The CDR3, as DNA: TGCAGCGTCAAAGGGGACCCCAGCTCCTACAATGAGCAGTTCTTC. Its translation is CSVKGDPSSYNEQFF. The chain carries TRBV29-1 and TRBJ2-1; D is possibly TRBD1 or TRBD2 (5 bases each). Trimming shortened V by 6 bases and J by 0 bases, and 15 bases separated the two germline ends. CDR3 size: 15 residues. Germline loops: CDR1 SQVTM, CDR2 ANQGSEA.

The chain links TRBV14 to TRBJ2-1; no firm D call. The CDR3 covers 17 residues. Trimming left V 0 bases short and J 4 bases short, with 16 bases between. Germline V CDR1 and CDR2: SGHDN, FVKESK. This chain's CDR3 is CASSQDPGRTRYNEQFF. CDR3 coding DNA: TGTGCCAGCAGCCAAGATCCAGGCAGAACCAGGTACAATGAGCAGTTCTTC.

This rearrangement joins TRBV7-9 to TRBJ1-1, with TRBD1 matching over 8 bases. The CDR3 has 14 residues. With 6 bases clipped from V and 4 bases from J, the junction kept 7 bases outside the gene matches. Germline CDR1 and CDR2: SEHNR and FQNEAQ (reference sequence). CDR3 sequence (DNA): TGTGCCAGCAGTCCAGGGGGCCGTCGCACTGAAGCTTTCTTT. Translated: CASSPGGRRTEAFF. The full variable domain, completed using reference TRBV7-9 and TRBJ1-1, is DTGVSQNPRHKITKRGQNVTFRCDPISEHNRLYWYRQTLGQGPEFLTYFQNEAQLEKSRLLSDRFSAERPKGSFSTLEIQRTEQGDSAMYLCASSPGGRRTEAFFGQGTRLTVV.

This clone came up a few times. The V and J genes are TRBV4-2 and TRBJ2-4, with 9 bases lining up with TRBD2. There are 14 residues in the CDR3. V lost 0 bases and J lost 10; bases outside the gene matches: 4. In germline, CDR1 is LGHNA, CDR2 YNFKEQ. This CDR3 is CASSQETSGLIQYF. The CDR3 bases are TGTGCCAGCAGCCAAGAGACTAGCGGTTTAATTCAGTACTTC.

This clone was seen a handful of times. The gene calls are TRBV5-4 and TRBJ2-5; 15 positions match TRBD2. The germline V gene has CDR1 SGHNT and CDR2 YYREEE (reference sequence). The CDR3 spans 14 residues. The trim removed 2 bases at V and 11 bases at J, leaving 4 bases unmatched. The CDR3 DNA reads TGTGCCAGCAGCTTAGGACTAGCGGGGGGGCAACAGTACTTC. Its translation: CASSLGLAGGQQYF.

As for this clone: The junction departs from germline at one end; a sequencing error may be responsible. J is TRBJ2-3 and V is TRBV13; 12 bases match TRBD2. The CDR3 totals 16 residues. Germline loops: CDR1 PRHDT, CDR2 FYEKMQ (reference sequence). The CDR3 reads CASTLRLAGAPHTQYF. CDR3 bases: TGTGCCAGCACCTTAAGACTAGCGGGGGCTCCGCATACGCAGTATTTT.

The chain couples TRBV9 to TRBJ2-2, with a weak D call TRBD1 (5 bases). Trimming took off 4 bases at V and 2 bases at J, with 15 bases between the two ends. CDR3 size: 16 residues. Germline loops: CDR1 SGDLS, CDR2 YYNGEE. This chain's CDR3 is CASSPGGAVNTGELFF. In DNA form, the CDR3 reads TGTGCCAGCAGCCCCGGTGGGGCAGTTAACACCGGGGAGCTGTTTTTT.

The genes are TRBV27 and TRBJ2-5; D call uncertain. Trimming shortened V by 2 bases and J by 2 bases, and 9 bases separated the two germline ends. CDR1 and CDR2 from the germline V gene are MNHEY and SMNVEV (reference sequence). The CDR3 has 14 residues. The CDR3 DNA sequence: TGTGCCAGCAGTTTAGTCGGGCGGCAAGAGACCCAGTACTTC. Amino acids: CASSLVGRQETQYF.

This chain links TRBV30 with TRBJ1-2; D is possibly TRBD1 (5 bases). Germline V gene sequence: CDR1 GTSNPN, CDR2 SVGIG (reference sequence). The CDR3 is 13 residues long. Deletions cut 0 bases from V and 2 bases from J, with 7 bases between. CDR3 DNA sequence: TGTGCCTGGAGTGTCCGACAGAACTATGGCTACACCTTC. It yields the protein CAWSVRQNYGYTF.

The chain recombines TRBV5-1 with TRBJ2-4; tentatively, D is TRBD2 (6 bases). Trimming cost V 4 bases and J 0 bases, with 14 bases left between them. From germline, CDR1 is SGHRS and CDR2 YFSETQ. This CDR3 contains 16 residues. In DNA form, the CDR3 reads TGCGCCAGCAGCAAGGCTAGCGTGCCAGCCAAAAACATTCAGTACTTC. Translation: CASSKASVPAKNIQYF.

With respect to this clone: The sample carries other DNA sequences with the same CDR3. The CDR3 DNA is TGTGCCAGCAGCCCGGGCCAGTACACCGGGGAGCTGTTTTTT. Protein: CASSPGQYTGELFF. The chain has TRBV7-9 and TRBJ2-2; D call uncertain. Germline CDR1 SEHNR, CDR2 FQNEAQ (reference sequence). The CDR3 extends over 14 amino acids. Trimming shortened V by 5 bases and J by 3 bases, and 10 bases separated the two germline ends.

The chain uses TRBV9 and TRBJ1-5, with TRBD1 matching 7 bases. This CDR3 is 13 amino acids long. Per the germline V gene, CDR1 is SGDLS and CDR2 is YYNGEE. The ends lost 3 bases at V and 5 bases at J; junction bases unmatched: 2. The chain's CDR3 is CASSATGDQPQHF. The CDR3 DNA reads TGTGCCAGCAGCGCAACAGGGGATCAGCCCCAGCATTTT.

This clone was recorded a few times. The chain employs TRBV28 and TRBJ2-5; D remains unclear. This CDR3 contains 14 residues. CDR1 is MDHEN and CDR2 is SYDVKM in the germline V gene. V shed 7 bases and J shed 1 base, with 13 bases lying between them. As DNA, the CDR3 is TGTGCCAGCAAGCATCGGGTGGGCCAAGAGACCCAGTACTTC. This sequence encodes CASKHRVGQETQYF.

On this clone itself: One junction end disagrees with the germline gene, perhaps due to a read error. This rearrangement joins TRBV6-6 to TRBJ2-5; TRBD1 matches 7 bases. The CDR3 contains 15 residues. Germline assignment: CDR1 MNHNY and CDR2 SVGAGI (reference sequence). The CDR3 region is CASSFTTQGKETQYF. The CDR3 DNA sequence: TGTGCCAGCAGTTTCACAACACAGGGGAAAGAAACCCAGTACTTC.

This chain uses TRBV5-6 with TRBJ1-2, with unresolved D. The CDR3 contains 13 residues. Trimming left V 2 bases short and J 7 bases short, with 12 bases between. The germline V gene has CDR1 SGHDT and CDR2 YYEEEE. CDR3 DNA: TGTGCCAGCAGCTTATGGTCGGGAGGTGGCTACACCTTC. Amino acids: CASSLWSGGGYTF.

Note on this clone: One junction end does not reproduce the germline sequence, and a read error may be involved. The rearrangement links TRBV18 to TRBJ1-1; 8 bases match TRBD1. This CDR3 comprises 14 residues. The germline V gene has CDR1 KGHSH and CDR2 LQKENI. The CDR3 is CASSPQGGNTEAFF. CDR3 nucleotides: TGTGCCAGCTCCCCACAGGGGGGGAACACTGAAGCTTTCTTT.

The genes are TRBV6-5 and TRBJ2-7, with no clear D. The CDR3 extends over 14 amino acids. V shed 4 bases and J shed 0 bases, with 10 bases lying between them. CDR1 and CDR2 (germline): MNHEY, SVGAGI. The DNA for the CDR3 is TGTGCCAGCAGTTTCGGCGGTAGCTCCTACGAGCAGTACTTC. The encoded protein is CASSFGGSSYEQYF.

This clone was found a few times. The chain combines TRBV27 with TRBJ2-3; 7 positions match TRBD2. V dropped 5 bases and J dropped 5; count of bases not matched to a gene: 4. Germline V gene sequence: CDR1 MNHEY, CDR2 SMNVEV (reference sequence). The CDR3 totals 13 residues. This CDR3 is CASSLRGVDTQYF. The CDR3, as DNA: TGTGCCAGCAGTCTACGGGGGGTAGATACGCAGTATTTT.

This chain uses TRBV10-3 with TRBJ2-5; 10 bases agree with TRBD2. The CDR3 runs to 14 residues. Germline trimming cut 6 bases from V and 4 bases from J; bases unmatched to any gene: 5. Germline loops: CDR1 ENHRY, CDR2 SYGVKD. For the CDR3, the DNA is TGTGCCATCAGGGAGCGGGAGGGCCGAGAGACCCAGTACTTC. Its protein is CAIREREGRETQYF.

The sample holds a few counts of this clone. The chain combines TRBV11-2 with TRBJ2-4, with D possibly called TRBD1 or TRBD2 (5 bases each). CDR3 length: 14 residues. V shed 3 bases and J shed 4 bases, with 10 bases lying between them. Germline lookup yields CDR1 SGHAT and CDR2 FQNNGV. In nucleotides, the CDR3 is TGTGCCAGCAGCTTCGGGACGGCGAAAAACATTCAGTACTTC. Its translation is CASSFGTAKNIQYF. The full variable domain, with the rest looked up from reference TRBV11-2 and TRBJ2-4, is EAGVAQSPRYKIIEKRQSVAFWCNPISGHATLYWYQQILGQGPKLLIQFQNNGVVDDSQLPKDRFSAERLKGVDSTLKIQPAKLEDSAVYLCASSFGTAKNIQYFGAGTRLSVL.

The table lists this clone with a few counts. The chain is built from TRBV6-6 and TRBJ2-4; maybe TRBD1 (6 bases). Between the trimmed V and J ends, which lost 6 bases and 0 bases, there was a span of 15 bases. This CDR3 is 16 amino acids long. Looked up from germline, CDR1 is MNHNY and CDR2 is SVGAGI (reference sequence). Written as DNA, the CDR3 is TGTGCCAGCAGCTCTGGACAGATTCTAGCCAAAAACATTCAGTACTTC. Translating gives CASSSGQILAKNIQYF.

This sequence joins TRBV11-2 and TRBJ2-7, with a weak D call TRBD1 (6 bases). V dropped 6 bases and J dropped 0 bases, with 12 bases sitting between them. CDR1 is SGHAT, CDR2 FQNNGV, per germline. CDR3 length equals 14 residues. The CDR3 DNA reads TGTGCCAGCAGTCGGAGGACAGTCTCCTACGAGCAGTACTTC. Translating gives CASSRRTVSYEQYF.

Concerning this clone: Different DNA sequences within this sample yield the same CDR3. V gene TRBV2 combines with J gene TRBJ2-3; no reliable D call. There are 12 residues in the CDR3. V was clipped by 4 bases and J by 4 bases, with 6 bases between them. The germline V gene encodes CDR1 SNHLY and CDR2 FYNNEI. The chain's CDR3 is CASSVRADTQYF. For the CDR3, the DNA is TGTGCCAGCAGTGTAAGAGCAGATACGCAGTATTTT.

This clone was counted between two and nine times. This sequence joins TRBV4-1 and TRBJ2-6; no firm D call. Trimming took off 3 bases at V and 0 bases at J, with 12 bases between the two ends. Looked up from germline, CDR1 is MGHRA and CDR2 is YSYEKL. This CDR3 spans 17 amino acids. The DNA for the CDR3 is TGCGCCAGCAGCCATCTACGTGACTTCTCTGGGGCCAACGTCCTGACTTTC. This translates into CASSHLRDFSGANVLTF.